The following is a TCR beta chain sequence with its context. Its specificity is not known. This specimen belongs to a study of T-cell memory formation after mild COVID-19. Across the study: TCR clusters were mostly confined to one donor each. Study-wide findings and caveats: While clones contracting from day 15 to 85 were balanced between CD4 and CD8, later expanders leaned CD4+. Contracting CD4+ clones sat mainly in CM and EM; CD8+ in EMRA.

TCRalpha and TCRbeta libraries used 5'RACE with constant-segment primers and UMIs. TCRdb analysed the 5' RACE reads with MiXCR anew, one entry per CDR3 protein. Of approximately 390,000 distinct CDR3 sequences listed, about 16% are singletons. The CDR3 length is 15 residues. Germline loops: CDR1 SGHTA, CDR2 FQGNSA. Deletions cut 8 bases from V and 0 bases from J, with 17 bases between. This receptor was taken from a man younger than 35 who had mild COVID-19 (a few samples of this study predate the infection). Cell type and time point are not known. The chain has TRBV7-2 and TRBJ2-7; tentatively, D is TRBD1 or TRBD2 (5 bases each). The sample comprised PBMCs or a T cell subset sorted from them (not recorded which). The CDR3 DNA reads TGTGCCAGCTCTGGAGTTGGGACGGTCTCCTACGAGCAGTACTTC. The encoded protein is CASSGVGTVSYEQYF.